The subject of this entry is one T cell receptor (beta chain). This clonotype turned up a few times. Its antigen is not yet known. The input lacks base qualities; no much larger clone sits a single base away. A patient counted as having stable Graves' hyperthyroidism if no progression to ophthalmopathy occurred over 18 months of follow-up. Hyperthyroidism patients were aged 18 to 65 years and newly diagnosed, with disease duration of less than 2 months. Exclusion was applied to patients with uncontrolled infections, other autoimmune diseases, pregnancy or lactation. Clinical symptoms, serum thyroxine and TRAb, thyroid ultrasound, and orbital computed tomography formed the basis for the diagnoses. PBMCs were isolated from more than 9 ml of fresh peripheral blood by Ficoll-Paque density gradient centrifugation. Total RNA was extracted with Trizol reagent, and quality was checked on an Agilent 2100 Bioanalyzer.

CDR3 length: 16 amino acids, cysteine to phenylalanine. The sequence is cut down to CDR3 DNA, 48 bases in frame from base 1. V is shortened by 0 bases, J by 1 base, and the region joining them spans 9 bases. CDR1 LNHNV and CDR2 YYDKDF were looked up in the germline V gene (reference sequence). This sample is drawn from a study of T cells in Graves' hyperthyroidism and ophthalmopathy (dated by TCRdb to between 2018 and 2021). Regarding the study in general: Peripheral blood samples were taken at the time of initial diagnosis, prior to any treatment. A discovery cohort of approximately 97 patients, approximately 44 with Graves' ophthalmopathy and 55 to 60 with stable Graves' hyperthyroidism, was used to find distinguishing TCR V-J signatures. Prospective prediction of ophthalmopathy was tested in an independent validation cohort of some 20 hyperthyroidism patients and some 17 patients who later progressed to ophthalmopathy. For training and testing, the 100 patients in the discovery cohort were randomly divided in a 7:3 ratio. Thyroid tissue and blood T-cell repertoires from about six Graves' hyperthyroidism patients were also compared in the study. After blood sampling, hyperthyroidism patients were treated with methimazole at a starting dose of 30 mg daily, and ophthalmopathy patients were treated with high-dose intravenous methylprednisolone. TCR Vbeta CDR3 sequencing of 135 peripheral blood samples (roughly 41 ophthalmopathy, roughly 74 hyperthyroidism and some 17 progressor patients) is reported in the paper.

The TCR beta CDR3 regions were amplified from the RNA transcripts. A first-round RT-PCR of the TCR CDR3 used the HTBI primer set with the Qiagen OneStep RT-PCR kit. The libraries were constructed in a second round of multiplex PCR and then size-selected and purified. Libraries were sequenced paired-end with 100 bp reads on an Illumina HiSeq2000. In the original analysis: SOAPnuke was used to process the raw data, with reads discarded if the reads contained adapters or uncalled bases, had a mean Phred below 15, or lacked an exact constant-primer or identifier match. COPE v1.2.5 was used to merge high-quality paired reads, and clonotypes were defined as unique nucleotide sequences. MiTCR v1.1 was used to align clonotypes to the IMGT TRBV, TRBD and TRBJ reference segments. Analysis was restricted to V-J combinations with a frequency above 0.0001, which covered approximately 99% of repertoires. A TCS score was defined as the ratio between F50 (clonal expansion) and ExV (chaos), using BLOSUM62-based TCRdist between CDR3 peptides within each V-J. Welch's t-statistics and random forest reduced 500 to 550 V-J features to around 14, which were used in a naive Bayes classifier (R e1071). In TCRdb, the public reads were trimmed at Q25 with fastp and aligned with MiXCR, with productive beta chains retained. Each entry is one CDR3 protein sequence, shown with its most common DNA and genes. The V and J calls and clone size come from TCRdb's table, not from the authors' own analysis. The sample table contains 200,000 to 250,000 distinct CDR3 sequences; only one count was recorded for 17% of them. The biggest ten clones account for around 48% of the sample.

What the research found in general, with its limitations: Sample size was not statistically predetermined, and investigators were not blinded to group allocation. Blood samples also contained most of the expanded thyroid clonotypes (frequency above 0.001), which suggests that blood repertoires may reflect thyroid immune responses. A model built on a 13 V-J signature distinguished ophthalmopathy from stable hyperthyroidism, reaching around 87% sensitivity and 81.08% specificity in cross-validation and 80%/75% in testing. In validation, the model predicted progression to ophthalmopathy a median of 6.5 months before onset, with approximately 71% sensitivity and nearly 75% specificity.

The chain links TRBV15 with TRBJ1-4; tentative D gene TRBD1, with 5 bases matching. Sequencing used blood. The sequence was collected from a woman in her fifties or sixties with Graves' hyperthyroidism. The sequenced DNA: TGTGCCACCAGCAGAGATTCGGGGGGAACTAATGAAAAACTGTTTTTT. It translates to CATSRDSGGTNEKLFF.